One and the same sample provided the 26 T cell receptor beta chains below, sequenced in a study of blood T cell repertoires in COVID-19. The protocol was immunoSEQ multiplex PCR, while the TCRdb copy is restricted to in-frame clones and leaves out a portion. This table holds 400,000 or so clones, around 90% found once. Sequencing was done on a sample of peripheral blood. Receptors originate from a man in his late teens or twenties with COVID-19, enrolled during active disease.

The chain carries TRBV4-1 and TRBJ2-3; TRBD2 agrees at 14 bases. This CDR3 is 16 amino acids long. With 4 bases clipped from V and 4 bases from J, the junction kept 4 bases outside the gene matches. Per the germline V gene, CDR1 is MGHRA and CDR2 is YSYEKL. Here the CDR3 DNA reads TGCGCCAGCAGCCGCATGACTAGCGGGAGGGCAGATACGCAGTATTTT. Encoded protein: CASSRMTSGRADTQYF.

The chain is built from TRBV7-9 and TRBJ1-1; D gene uncertain. Germline-derived CDR1 and CDR2 are SEHNR and FQNEAQ (reference sequence). V lost 3 bases and J 8 bases, leaving 13 bases between the germline ends. The CDR3 is 13 residues long. This chain's CDR3 is CASSLGRGGEAFF. CDR3 sequence (DNA): TGTGCCAGCAGCTTGGGAAGAGGAGGGGAAGCTTTCTTT.

The rearrangement joins TRBV2 to TRBJ1-2; D may be TRBD1 (6 bases). The CDR3 runs to 12 residues. V shed 7 bases and J shed 7 bases, with 13 bases lying between them. In germline, CDR1 is SNHLY, CDR2 FYNNEI. CDR3 region: CASNAGAGGYTF. The CDR3 nucleotides are TGTGCCAGCAATGCGGGGGCAGGTGGCTACACCTTC.

V usage is TRBV10-1 and J usage is TRBJ2-1, with D possibly TRBD1 on 5 matching bases. V dropped 3 bases and J dropped 6 bases, with 12 bases sitting between them. CDR3 size: 14 residues. Germline-derived CDR1 and CDR2 are WNHNN and SYGVQD (reference sequence). The CDR3 region is CASSDQRQTNEQFF. In DNA form, the CDR3 reads TGCGCCAGCAGTGACCAACGACAGACCAATGAGCAGTTCTTC.

The rearrangement joins TRBV24-1 to TRBJ1-5, with unresolved D. Looked up from germline, CDR1 is KGHDR and CDR2 is SFDVKD. V lost 3 bases and J lost 6, with 5 bases in between. The CDR3 length is 12 residues. The CDR3 loop is CATSDGGQPQHF. The DNA for the CDR3 is TGTGCCACCAGTGATGGAGGTCAGCCCCAGCATTTT.

This clone was counted once. The V call is TRBV5-6, the J call TRBJ2-3, with TRBD2 matching over 8 bases. Per germline, CDR1 SGHDT and CDR2 YYEEEE. J gave up 3 bases and V 4 bases, and 10 bases lay outside the gene matches. The CDR3 totals 16 residues. CDR3 sequence: CASSDPGRVRTDTQYF. In DNA, the CDR3 is TGTGCCAGCAGCGATCCCGGGAGGGTACGAACAGATACGCAGTATTTT.

The chain carries TRBV18 and TRBJ2-3; 7 bases line up with TRBD2. The CDR3 runs to 17 residues. Germline CDR1 reads KGHSH; CDR2 reads LQKENI. After removal of 5 bases from V and 2 bases from J, the junction contained 13 bases not matched to a gene. CDR3: CASSSQASGAHTDTQYF. The CDR3, as DNA: TGTGCCAGCTCATCTCAGGCTAGCGGAGCGCACACAGATACGCAGTATTTT.

This chain joins TRBV4-1 and TRBJ1-1; perhaps TRBD1 as D (5 bases). The CDR3 is 14 residues long. Trimming left V 7 bases short and J 1 base short, with 13 bases between. Per germline, CDR1 MGHRA and CDR2 YSYEKL. CDR3 coding DNA: TGCGCCAGCACCCCTTTCGGGGGGAACACTGAAGCTTTCTTT. Protein sequence: CASTPFGGNTEAFF.

The chain combines TRBV27 with TRBJ2-3; a possible D gene is TRBD2 (6 bases). In germline, CDR1 is MNHEY, CDR2 SMNVEV (reference sequence). V was cut by 2 bases and J by 1 base, with 10 bases left in between. The CDR3 loop spans 15 amino acids. DNA for the CDR3: TGTGCCAGCAGTTTAGGTGCTAGCGGCACAGATACGCAGTATTTT. Translating it yields CASSLGASGTDTQYF.

This clone is a singleton in its sample. The chain is built from TRBV18 and TRBJ1-1; 7 bases fit TRBD1. The CDR3 covers 14 residues. Germline CDR1 reads KGHSH; CDR2 reads LQKENI. With V trimmed by 3 bases and J by 0 bases, 1 base remained unmatched. The chain's CDR3 is CASSPDRMNTEAFF. The CDR3 coding sequence is TGTGCCAGCTCACCGGACAGGATGAACACTGAAGCTTTCTTT.

J is TRBJ2-7 and V is TRBV5-4; maybe TRBD2 (7 bases). This CDR3 spans 14 amino acids. Trimming removed 2 bases at V and 5 bases at J, with 14 bases between. From germline, CDR1 is SGHNT and CDR2 YYREEE (reference sequence). The CDR3 sequence: CASSFGGLNHEQYF. In DNA, the CDR3 is TGTGCCAGCAGCTTCGGGGGGCTAAACCACGAGCAGTACTTC.

This chain links TRBV4-2 with TRBJ2-5; perhaps TRBD2 as D (6 bases). Germline assignment: CDR1 LGHNA and CDR2 YNFKEQ. V was clipped by 0 bases and J by 3 bases, with 11 bases between them. The CDR3 spans 15 residues. CDR3 residues: CASSQELGLEETQYF. In nucleotides, the CDR3 is TGTGCCAGCAGCCAAGAGCTGGGACTGGAAGAGACCCAGTACTTC.

The J gene is TRBJ1-2, the V gene TRBV27; 7 bases are a match to TRBD1. The junction had 14 bases not matched to a gene; V was cut back by 5 bases and J by 5 bases. The V gene's germline CDR1 is MNHEY and CDR2 SMNVEV (reference sequence). This CDR3 contains 16 residues. The CDR3 here is CASSQRDSGWVYGYTF. The CDR3 nucleotides are TGTGCCAGCAGTCAAAGGGACAGCGGATGGGTTTATGGCTACACCTTC.

The rearrangement uses TRBV12-3 or TRBV12-4 and TRBJ2-1, with D possibly matching TRBD1 (5 bases). Trimming shortened V by 5 bases and J by 1 base, and 6 bases separated the two germline ends. The CDR3 runs to 13 residues. The chain's CDR3 is CASSRQSYNEQFF. In DNA, the CDR3 is TGTGCCAGCAGTCGACAGTCCTACAATGAGCAGTTCTTC.

The chain couples TRBV11-3 to TRBJ2-4; weak D call: TRBD1 (6 bases). The germline gives CDR1 SGHNT, CDR2 YENEEA. CDR3 length: 16 residues. The V end was cut by 1 base, the J end by 1 base, with 11 bases between. The CDR3 DNA is TGTGCCAGCAGCTTAGGTCCAGGGGAGGCCAAAAACATTCAGTACTTC. Translated: CASSLGPGEAKNIQYF.

V gene TRBV27 combines with J gene TRBJ2-7; 7 nucleotides agree with TRBD2. Germline values: CDR1 MNHEY, CDR2 SMNVEV (reference sequence). This CDR3 contains 11 residues. The J segment lost 2 bases and the V segment lost 8 bases, leaving 0 bases of the junction unmatched. CDR3 DNA: TGTGCCAGCCGGGGGGCCTACGAGCAGTACTTC. It yields the protein CASRGAYEQYF.

Here the CDR3 DNA reads TGCAGTGCTAGTCCTAAATTTGACAGGGGCTACGAGCAGTACTTC. It translates to CSASPKFDRGYEQYF. The chain combines TRBV20-1 with TRBJ2-7; TRBD1 matches at 8 bases. This CDR3 comprises 15 residues. After removal of 3 bases from V and 3 bases from J, the junction contained 10 bases not matched to a gene. The V gene's germline CDR1 is DFQATT and CDR2 SNEGSKA (reference sequence).

V gene TRBV21-1 combines with J gene TRBJ2-1; TRBD2 is the table's D call and was not checked against the DNA. TRBV21-1 is given as a pseudogene. The CDR3 totals 14 residues. For the CDR3, the DNA is TGTGCCAGCAGCGTGGGGGGAACCTACAATGAGCAGTTCTTC. It codes for CASSVGGTYNEQFF.

The chain's CDR3 is CASSPQGKANEKLFF. For the CDR3, the DNA is TGTGCCAGCAGTCCACAGGGAAAGGCTAATGAAAAACTGTTTTTT. V gene TRBV2 combines with J gene TRBJ1-4, with TRBD1 as a possible D gene (6 bases). Germline V CDR1 and CDR2: SNHLY, FYNNEI. CDR3 length: 15 amino acids. V shed 5 bases and J shed 3 bases, with 13 bases lying between them.

This clone was seen just once. The V gene is TRBV19, the J gene TRBJ1-2; 7 bases are a match to TRBD1. The CDR3 runs to 13 residues. Trimming cost V 5 bases and J 2 bases; bases outside gene matches: 2. The germline V gene encodes CDR1 LNHDA and CDR2 SQIVND (reference sequence). The CDR3 is CASSGTVNYGYTF. The CDR3, as DNA: TGTGCCAGTAGTGGGACAGTGAACTATGGCTACACCTTC.

The J gene is TRBJ2-7, the V gene TRBV11-2; TRBD2 is a possible D gene (7 bases). Germline V gives CDR1 SGHAT, CDR2 FQNNGV. CDR3 length equals 15 residues. V was trimmed by 1 base and J by 6 bases, leaving 16 bases between them. CDR3 sequence (DNA): TGTGCCAGCAGCTTAGTCCGGGGGGCGTTCGCCGAGCAGTACTTC. It specifies CASSLVRGAFAEQYF.

The genes are TRBV19 and TRBJ1-1, with 8 bases aligning to TRBD1. This CDR3 is 13 amino acids long. V lost 4 bases to trimming and J lost 6 bases; unmatched junction nucleotides: 4. CDR1 LNHDA and CDR2 SQIVND come from the germline V gene (reference sequence). CDR3 nucleotide sequence: TGTGCCAGTAGTACCCAGGGGGCGGCTGAAGCTTTCTTT. This sequence encodes CASSTQGAAEAFF. Full variable domain (rest looked up from reference TRBV19 and TRBJ1-1): DGGITQSPKYLFRKEGQNVTLSCEQNLNHDAMYWYRQDPGQGLRLIYYSQIVNDFQKGDIAEGYSVSREKKESFPLTVTSAQKNPTAFYLCASSTQGAAEAFFGQGTRLTVV.

The V gene is TRBV2, the J gene TRBJ2-2; maybe TRBD1 (6 bases). Trimming took off 4 bases at V and 5 bases at J, with 8 bases between the two ends. The CDR3 has 13 residues. CDR1 SNHLY and CDR2 FYNNEI come from the germline V gene. Here the CDR3 reads CASSVTGTGELFF. The CDR3 DNA reads TGTGCCAGCAGTGTAACAGGGACCGGGGAGCTGTTTTTT. The full variable domain, rest sourced from reference TRBV2 and TRBJ2-2, is EPEVTQTPSHQVTQMGQEVILRCVPISNHLYFYWYRQILGQKVEFLVSFYNNEISEKSEIFDDQFSVERPDGSNFTLKIRSTKLEDSAMYFCASSVTGTGELFFGEGSRLTVL.

In this sample, this clone turned up a few times. This chain connects TRBV24-1 to TRBJ2-7; D possibly corresponds to TRBD2 (5 bases). V was cut by 9 bases and J by 6 bases, with 23 bases left in between. Germline V gene sequence: CDR1 KGHDR, CDR2 SFDVKD. There are 15 residues in the CDR3. The CDR3 reads CATLAHHCGPTEQYF. The CDR3 DNA follows: TGTGCCACCCTAGCCCACCACTGCGGGCCTACCGAGCAGTACTTC.

This clone was found a few times. The chain is built from TRBV29-1 and TRBJ2-3, with 11 bases lining up with TRBD2. Trimming took 5 bases from V and 0 from J; bases not matched to a gene: 1. CDR1 is SQVTM and CDR2 is ANQGSEA in the germline V gene. The CDR3 spans 14 residues. The CDR3 coding sequence is TGCAGCGTTAGGACTAGCGGGAGCACAGATACGCAGTATTTT. The encoded protein is CSVRTSGSTDTQYF.

This clone appeared once. This rearrangement joins TRBV6-5 to TRBJ2-7; 8 nucleotides line up with TRBD1. The V gene end was trimmed by 2 bases and the J gene end by 3 bases; junction bases not matched to a gene: 3. The length of the CDR3 is 14 residues. Per germline, CDR1 MNHEY and CDR2 SVGAGI. CDR3 nucleotides: TGTGCCAGCAGTTACGGGACAGGCGACTACGAGCAGTACTTC. It encodes CASSYGTGDYEQYF.